Shown below are 14 T cell receptor beta chains from a single sample sequenced in a study of CD8 T cells in ankylosing spondylitis. TCRdb reprocessed the 5' RACE reads with MiXCR, giving one entry per CDR3 protein. The table has 250,000 to 400,000 distinct CDR3 sequences, around 10% seen once. Material: blood, either unsorted or a sorted T cell fraction (not recorded which). These receptor sequences come from a female donor with ankylosing spondylitis or in good health (not recorded which).

The CDR3 sequence: CASSLFSDNSYEQYF. CDR3 coding DNA: TGTGCCAGCAGCTTATTCTCGGACAACTCCTACGAGCAGTACTTC. The genes are TRBV7-2 and TRBJ2-7, with D perhaps matching TRBD1 (5 bases). The V gene lost 2 bases and the J gene lost 0 bases, with 11 bases spanning the gap. CDR3 length: 15 residues. Germline V gene data show CDR1 as SGHTA and CDR2 as FQGNSA.

This clonotype was picked up a small number of times. V gene TRBV27 combines with J gene TRBJ2-7; no clear D gene. V lost 7 bases, J lost 7 bases, and 14 bases lay in between. The germline V gene encodes CDR1 MNHEY and CDR2 SMNVEV (reference sequence). CDR3 length: 12 amino acids. The DNA of the CDR3 is TGTGCCAGCACCTCTCCTGTCCGAGAGCAGTACTTC. Amino acid sequence: CASTSPVREQYF.

J is TRBJ2-3 and V is TRBV5-1; 8 bases are shared with TRBD1. J lost 14 bases, V lost 0 bases, and 8 bases had no gene match. The length of the CDR3 is 13 residues. Germline lookup yields CDR1 SGHRS and CDR2 YFSETQ. This CDR3 reads CASSLGQGMTVYF. Here the CDR3 DNA reads TGCGCCAGCAGCTTGGGACAGGGGATGACGGTGTATTTT.

This clonotype has more than one count but fewer than ten. The chain couples TRBV20-1 to TRBJ2-1; a possible D gene is TRBD2 (5 bases). The germline V gene encodes CDR1 DFQATT and CDR2 SNEGSKA (reference sequence). This CDR3 has 15 amino acids. The ends were cut back, 0 bases at V and 2 bases at J, with 11 bases in the middle. CDR3 coding DNA: TGCAGTGCTAGAGATAGCAGCGGCACCTACAATGAGCAGTTCTTC. Translated: CSARDSSGTYNEQFF.

In this sample, this clonotype turned up a few times. The gene calls are TRBV6-1 and TRBJ2-1, with D perhaps matching TRBD2 (5 bases). Germline CDR1 is MNHNS and CDR2 is SASEGT. Trimming shortened V by 6 bases and J by 6 bases, and 18 bases separated the two germline ends. This CDR3 region has 15 residues. The DNA of the CDR3 is TGTGCCAGCAGGGGTGAGTGGGAGTCCCCCAATGAGCAGTTCTTC. It is translated as CASRGEWESPNEQFF.

This clonotype showed up many times. The chain uses TRBV28 and TRBJ1-5; 8 bases fit TRBD1. V shed 5 bases, J shed 1 base, and the junction held 4 bases outside the gene matches. The CDR3 totals 15 residues. The germline V gene encodes CDR1 MDHEN and CDR2 SYDVKM. The CDR3: CASSLQGVSNQPQHF. DNA for the CDR3: TGTGCCAGCAGTCTACAGGGGGTAAGCAATCAGCCCCAGCATTTT.

The rearrangement uses TRBV6-2 or TRBV6-3 and TRBJ2-1, with D maybe TRBD1 (8 bases). Germline values: CDR1 MNHEY, CDR2 SVGEGT. Trimming stripped 5 bases from V and 7 bases from J, with 18 bases between. There are 15 residues in the CDR3. CDR3 residues: CASSHLDREGNEQFF. Written as DNA, the CDR3 is TGTGCCAGCAGTCATCTGGACAGGGAGGGGAATGAGCAGTTCTTC.

This clonotype was recorded at least ten times. The rearrangement links TRBV20-1 to TRBJ2-1; D uncertain. Between the trimmed V and J ends, which lost 5 bases and 3 bases, there was a span of 14 bases. The CDR3 covers 14 residues. The germline V gene has CDR1 DFQATT and CDR2 SNEGSKA (reference sequence). For the CDR3, the DNA is TGCAGTGCTGGGGTCTTCGGTCGCTACAATGAGCAGTTCTTC. Its translation is CSAGVFGRYNEQFF.

This chain joins TRBV11-1 and TRBJ2-6, with 7 bases matching TRBD2. Germline V CDR1 and CDR2: SGHAT, FQDESV (reference sequence). This CDR3 spans 18 amino acids. The junction had 7 bases not matched to a gene; V was cut back by 2 bases and J by 0 bases. CDR3 sequence (DNA): TGTGCCAGCAGCTTACCCCATGGGACTACCTCTGGGGCCAACGTCCTGACTTTC. Protein sequence: CASSLPHGTTSGANVLTF.

This chain uses TRBV7-9 with TRBJ1-4; D may be TRBD1 (6 bases). The CDR3 is 15 residues long. The germline gives CDR1 SEHNR, CDR2 FQNEAQ (reference sequence). The V end was cut by 7 bases, the J end by 8 bases, with 20 bases between. CDR3 region: CASTYLSGAEEKLFF. The CDR3 bases are TGTGCCAGCACCTATTTGTCAGGGGCGGAGGAAAAACTGTTTTTT.

The V and J genes are TRBV12-3 or TRBV12-4 and TRBJ2-5; D remains ambiguous. V lost 8 bases and J lost 5, with 12 bases in between. The CDR3 has 12 residues. Here the CDR3 DNA reads TGTGCCAGCCAGCCGGATGGGGAGACCCAGTACTTC. Encoded protein: CASQPDGETQYF.

This clonotype has a count of ten or more. V is TRBV9 and J is TRBJ1-1; D is ambiguous. Trimming cost V 6 bases and J 1 base, with 10 bases left between them. This CDR3 region has 13 residues. Germline values: CDR1 SGDLS, CDR2 YYNGEE. The CDR3: CASNGIKNTEAFF. The CDR3, as DNA: TGTGCCAGCAACGGGATTAAGAACACTGAAGCTTTCTTT.

This clonotype was detected only a few times. The chain links TRBV4-1 to TRBJ2-2; a weak D match, TRBD1 (6 bases). Deletions cut 4 bases from V and 5 bases from J, with 14 bases between. This CDR3 region has 15 residues. Germline lookup yields CDR1 MGHRA and CDR2 YSYEKL. The chain's CDR3 is CASSPQNRVTGELFF. Written as DNA, the CDR3 is TGCGCCAGCAGCCCACAGAACAGGGTTACCGGGGAGCTGTTTTTT.

This clonotype was seen only a few times. The chain is built from TRBV20-1 and TRBJ1-5, with D unresolved. This CDR3 is built from 14 residues. Germline V gene sequence: CDR1 DFQATT, CDR2 SNEGSKA (reference sequence). V gave up 0 bases and J gave up 4 bases, with 10 bases separating them. The CDR3 nucleotides are TGCAGTGCTAGAGATACACAAGGAAATCAGCCCCAGCATTTT. Amino acids: CSARDTQGNQPQHF.